The 21 T cell receptor beta chains reported below all come from one sample, sequenced in a study of monozygotic twins with inflammatory bowel disease. TCRdb re-called the 5' RACE reads; every CDR3 protein appears as one record, without DNA. There are around 220,000 distinct CDR3 sequences in the sample, with less than 9% held by the top ten. Sequencing used blood. Every receptor here comes from a human donor with ulcerative colitis or Crohn's disease, or a healthy co-twin of an affected twin (not recorded which).

The chain links TRBV2 to TRBJ2-7; the TCRdb D gene call, TRBD2, has no DNA to confirm it. Germline lookup yields CDR1 SNHLY and CDR2 FYNNEI. This CDR3 spans 15 amino acids. The CDR3 loop is CASSERAGSYSEQYF.

The V and J genes are TRBV18 and TRBJ2-1; the D call from TCRdb, TRBD1, cannot be confirmed without DNA. CDR1 and CDR2 from the germline V gene are KGHSH and LQKENI. The CDR3 is 15 residues long. The CDR3: CASSPGILGDNEQFF.

The chain carries TRBV20-1 and TRBJ1-1; TCRdb selects TRBD1, and the lack of DNA leaves this call unchecked. The CDR3 loop spans 14 amino acids. Germline V gene data show CDR1 as DFQATT and CDR2 as SNEGSKA (reference sequence). This chain's CDR3 is CSARRPGQATEAFF.

The chain has TRBV5-1 and TRBJ2-4; lacking DNA, the TRBD1 call made by TCRdb goes unchecked. Per germline, CDR1 SGHRS and CDR2 YFSETQ. There are 15 residues in the CDR3. The CDR3 protein is CASSLASGTGNIQYF.

V and J are TRBV6-2 or TRBV6-3 and TRBJ2-1. Germline V gene data show CDR1 as MNHEY and CDR2 as SVGEGT. The CDR3 consists of 16 residues. CDR3 sequence reads: CASSSIRQGPYNEQFF.

This chain connects TRBV20-1 to TRBJ2-1; with no DNA, the TCRdb D assignment of TRBD1 cannot be verified. The V gene's germline CDR1 is DFQATT and CDR2 SNEGSKA (reference sequence). CDR3 length: 12 amino acids. This CDR3 is CSAKGAPNEQFF.

The chain recombines TRBV7-9 with TRBJ2-7; absent DNA, TCRdb's TRBD1 call cannot be checked. Germline lookup yields CDR1 SEHNR and CDR2 FQNEAQ (reference sequence). This CDR3 region has 14 residues. The CDR3 reads CASSFAQAWDEQYF.

V gene TRBV7-2 combines with J gene TRBJ2-1; TCRdb reports TRBD1, a call that lacks DNA to check it against. There are 12 residues in the CDR3. The germline V gene encodes CDR1 SGHTA and CDR2 FQGNSA. The CDR3: CASSPLRAEQFF. The full variable domain, completed using reference TRBV7-2 and TRBJ2-1, is GAGVSQSPSNKVTEKGKDVELRCDPISGHTALYWYRQSLGQGLEFLIYFQGNSAPDKSGLPSDRFSAERTGGSVSTLTIQRTQQEDSAVYLCASSPLRAEQFFGPGTRLTVL.

CDR3 loop: CASSSTGVNTEAFF. The V and J genes are TRBV5-1 and TRBJ1-1; TCRdb reports TRBD1, a call that lacks DNA to check it against. The CDR3 runs 14 residues. Per germline, CDR1 SGHRS and CDR2 YFSETQ.

The rearrangement links TRBV7-9 to TRBJ2-1; TCRdb selects TRBD2, and the lack of DNA leaves this call unchecked. The CDR3 runs to 16 residues. Germline CDR1 is SEHNR and CDR2 is FQNEAQ (reference sequence). CDR3 loop: CASSFRLAGGYNEQFF.

The J gene is TRBJ2-3, the V gene TRBV28; the TRBD1 assignment by TCRdb is unverifiable without DNA. The CDR3 is 12 amino acids. The V gene's germline CDR1 is MDHEN and CDR2 SYDVKM. The CDR3 here is CASSLGPYTQYF. Based on the CDR3 plus reference TRBV28 and TRBJ2-3, the full variable domain is DVKVTQSSRYLVKRTGEKVFLECVQDMDHENMFWYRQDPGLGLRLIYFSYDVKMKEKGDIPEGYSVSREKKERFSLILESASTNQTSMYLCASSLGPYTQYFGPGTRLTVL.

The rearrangement links TRBV4-2 to TRBJ1-5. Germline V lookup: CDR1 LGHNA, CDR2 YNFKEQ. This CDR3 is built from 15 residues. CDR3 protein: CASSQGDSGIQPQHF.

The chain has TRBV29-1 and TRBJ2-5; TCRdb lists TRBD2, though no DNA is available to test this call. CDR3 length: 17 residues. In germline, CDR1 is SQVTM, CDR2 ANQGSEA. This CDR3 reads CSVEFPILAGVYETQYF.

The chain carries TRBV20-1 and TRBJ2-1; TCRdb indicates TRBD2, and absent DNA this call remains unverified. This CDR3 region has 15 residues. Per germline, CDR1 DFQATT and CDR2 SNEGSKA (reference sequence). The CDR3 sequence is CSASVTSGGFLEQFF.

This chain uses TRBV20-1 with TRBJ2-5; as DNA is missing, the TRBD2 call by TCRdb cannot be tested. Per germline, CDR1 DFQATT and CDR2 SNEGSKA (reference sequence). This CDR3 comprises 15 residues. This CDR3 is CSARKASGGKETQYF.

V gene TRBV7-2 combines with J gene TRBJ1-5. Germline V gives CDR1 SGHTA, CDR2 FQGNSA. The CDR3 runs to 15 residues. The CDR3 loop is CASSLEGTSNQPQHF.

J is TRBJ2-5 and V is TRBV18; TCRdb reports TRBD2, a call that lacks DNA to check it against. This CDR3 comprises 14 residues. Germline lookup yields CDR1 KGHSH and CDR2 LQKENI. The CDR3 reads CASSGGLHQETQYF.

J is TRBJ2-1 and V is TRBV3-1; lacking DNA, the TRBD2 call made by TCRdb goes unchecked. The germline gives CDR1 LGHDT, CDR2 YNNKEL (reference sequence). The length of the CDR3 is 17 residues. The chain's CDR3 is CASSLPAGTGGRNEQFF.

CDR3 amino acids: CASSFRRSTDTQYF. The V gene is TRBV12-3 or TRBV12-4, the J gene TRBJ2-3. The CDR3 has 14 residues.

The chain employs TRBV6-5 and TRBJ1-2. The CDR3 has 13 amino acids. Germline-derived CDR1 and CDR2 are MNHEY and SVGAGI. The CDR3 reads CASSYATGRGYTF.

V usage is TRBV20-1 and J usage is TRBJ2-7; TCRdb proposes TRBD1, but this gene call is untestable without DNA. The CDR3 covers 11 residues. Germline values: CDR1 DFQATT, CDR2 SNEGSKA (reference sequence). The CDR3 reads CSAPGGYEQYF.